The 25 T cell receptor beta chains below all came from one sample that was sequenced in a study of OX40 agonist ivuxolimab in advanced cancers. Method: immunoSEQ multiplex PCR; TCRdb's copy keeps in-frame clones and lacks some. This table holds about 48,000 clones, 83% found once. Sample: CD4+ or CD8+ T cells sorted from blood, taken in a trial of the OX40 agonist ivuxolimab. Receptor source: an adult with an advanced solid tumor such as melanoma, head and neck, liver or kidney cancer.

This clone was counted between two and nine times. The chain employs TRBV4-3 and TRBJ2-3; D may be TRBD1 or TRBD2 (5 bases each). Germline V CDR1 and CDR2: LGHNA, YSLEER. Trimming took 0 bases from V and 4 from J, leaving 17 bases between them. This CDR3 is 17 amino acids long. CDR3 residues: CASSQESGALRADTQYF. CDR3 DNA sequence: TGCGCCAGCAGCCAAGAATCCGGGGCGCTTCGGGCAGATACGCAGTATTTT.

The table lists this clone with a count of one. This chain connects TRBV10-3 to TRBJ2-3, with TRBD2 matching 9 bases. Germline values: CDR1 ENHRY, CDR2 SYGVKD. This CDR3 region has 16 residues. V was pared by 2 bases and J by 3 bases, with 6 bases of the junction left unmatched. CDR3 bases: TGTGCCATCAGTGAGCTTAGCGGGGGAAAGACAGATACGCAGTATTTT. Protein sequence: CAISELSGGKTDTQYF.

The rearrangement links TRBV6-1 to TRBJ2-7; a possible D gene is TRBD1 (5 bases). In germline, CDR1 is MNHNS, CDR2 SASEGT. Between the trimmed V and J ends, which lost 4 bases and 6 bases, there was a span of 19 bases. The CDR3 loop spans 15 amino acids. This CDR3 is CASSARQLPPLEQYF. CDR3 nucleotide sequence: TGTGCCAGCAGTGCACGACAGCTTCCCCCTCTCGAGCAGTACTTC.

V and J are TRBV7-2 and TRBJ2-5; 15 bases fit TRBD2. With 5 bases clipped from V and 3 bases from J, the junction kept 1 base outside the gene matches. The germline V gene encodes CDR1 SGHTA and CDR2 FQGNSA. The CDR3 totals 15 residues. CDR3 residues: CASSRTSGGEETQYF. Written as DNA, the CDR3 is TGTGCCAGCAGCCGGACTAGCGGGGGGGAAGAGACCCAGTACTTC.

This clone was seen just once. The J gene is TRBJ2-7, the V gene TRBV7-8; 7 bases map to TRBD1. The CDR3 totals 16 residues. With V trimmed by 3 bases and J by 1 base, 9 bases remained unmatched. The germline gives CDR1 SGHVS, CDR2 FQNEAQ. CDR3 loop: CASSLVLETGSYEQYF. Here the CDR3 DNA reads TGTGCCAGCAGCTTGGTGTTAGAGACAGGGTCCTACGAGCAGTACTTC.

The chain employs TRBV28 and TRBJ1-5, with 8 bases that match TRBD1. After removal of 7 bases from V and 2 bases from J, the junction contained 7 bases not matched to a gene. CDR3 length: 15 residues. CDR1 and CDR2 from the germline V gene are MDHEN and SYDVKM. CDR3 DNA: TGTGCCAGCATCCCGGGGGGACAGGGCAATCAGCCCCAGCATTTT. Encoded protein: CASIPGGQGNQPQHF.

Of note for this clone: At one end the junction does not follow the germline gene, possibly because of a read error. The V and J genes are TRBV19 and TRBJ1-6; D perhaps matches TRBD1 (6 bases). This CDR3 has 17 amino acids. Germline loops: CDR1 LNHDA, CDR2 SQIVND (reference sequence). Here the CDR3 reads CASISTHQGSYNSPLHF. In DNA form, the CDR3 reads TGTGCCAGTATCTCCACCCATCAGGGGTCCTATAATTCACCCCTCCATTTT.

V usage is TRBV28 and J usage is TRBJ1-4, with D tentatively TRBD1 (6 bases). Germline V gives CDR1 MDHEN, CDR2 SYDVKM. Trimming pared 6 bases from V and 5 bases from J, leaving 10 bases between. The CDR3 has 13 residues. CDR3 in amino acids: CASSRTVNEKLFF. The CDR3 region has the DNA TGTGCCAGCAGCCGGACAGTGAATGAAAAACTGTTTTTT.

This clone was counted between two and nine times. CDR3 in DNA: TGCGCCAGCAGCTACGGGACTAGCGGATTATACAATGAGCAGTTCTTC. Translating it yields CASSYGTSGLYNEQFF. The chain is built from TRBV5-1 and TRBJ2-1; TRBD2 aligns across 11 bases. The CDR3 covers 16 residues. V was clipped by 3 bases and J by 4 bases; unmatched bases: 6. Germline assignment: CDR1 SGHRS and CDR2 YFSETQ.

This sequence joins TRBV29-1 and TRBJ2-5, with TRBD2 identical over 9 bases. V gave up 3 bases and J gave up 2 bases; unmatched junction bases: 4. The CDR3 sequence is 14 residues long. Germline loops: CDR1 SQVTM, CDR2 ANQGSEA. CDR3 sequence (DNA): TGCAGCGTTGATGCTAGCGGGGATCAAGAGACCCAGTACTTC. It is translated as CSVDASGDQETQYF.

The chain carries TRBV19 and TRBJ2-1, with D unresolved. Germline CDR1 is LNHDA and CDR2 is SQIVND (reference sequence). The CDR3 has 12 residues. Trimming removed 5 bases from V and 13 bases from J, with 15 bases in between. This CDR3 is CASSQRTDFQFF. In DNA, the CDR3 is TGTGCCAGTAGTCAGAGGACGGATTTTCAGTTCTTC.

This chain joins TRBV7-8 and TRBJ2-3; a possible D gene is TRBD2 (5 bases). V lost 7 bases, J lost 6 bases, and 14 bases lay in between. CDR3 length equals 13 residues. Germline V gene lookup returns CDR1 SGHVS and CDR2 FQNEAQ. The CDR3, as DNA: TGTGCCAGCACCATAAGGGAGAGGGATACGCAGTATTTT. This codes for CASTIRERDTQYF.

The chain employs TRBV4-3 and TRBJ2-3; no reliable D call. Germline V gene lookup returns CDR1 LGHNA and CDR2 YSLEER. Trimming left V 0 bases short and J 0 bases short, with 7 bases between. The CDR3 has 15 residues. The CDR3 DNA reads TGCGCCAGCAGCCAAGAAGGGATTAGCACAGATACGCAGTATTTT. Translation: CASSQEGISTDTQYF.

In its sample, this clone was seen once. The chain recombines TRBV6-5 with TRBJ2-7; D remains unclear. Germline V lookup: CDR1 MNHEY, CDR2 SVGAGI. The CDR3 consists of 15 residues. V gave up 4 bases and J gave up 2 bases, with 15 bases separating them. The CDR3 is CASSSRPAKPYEQYF. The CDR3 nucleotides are TGTGCCAGCAGTTCCAGGCCAGCTAAGCCCTACGAGCAGTACTTC.

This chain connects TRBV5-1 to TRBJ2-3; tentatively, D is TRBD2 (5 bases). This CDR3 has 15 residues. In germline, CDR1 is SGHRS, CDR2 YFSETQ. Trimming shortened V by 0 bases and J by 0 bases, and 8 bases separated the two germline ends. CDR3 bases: TGCGCCAGCAGCTTGGTCCGGACTAGCACAGATACGCAGTATTTT. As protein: CASSLVRTSTDTQYF.

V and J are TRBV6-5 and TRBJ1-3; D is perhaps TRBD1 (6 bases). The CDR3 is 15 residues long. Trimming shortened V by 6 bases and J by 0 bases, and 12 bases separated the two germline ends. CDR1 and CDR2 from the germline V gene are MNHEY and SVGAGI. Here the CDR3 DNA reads TGTGCCAGCAGCAGACAGGACGTCTCTGGAAACACCATATATTTT. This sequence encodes CASSRQDVSGNTIYF.

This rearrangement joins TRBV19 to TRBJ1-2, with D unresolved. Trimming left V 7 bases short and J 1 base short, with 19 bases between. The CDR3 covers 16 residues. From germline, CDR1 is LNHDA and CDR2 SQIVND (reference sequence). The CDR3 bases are TGTGCCAGTAAGGAGGTGGCGGCGGGAGGTAACTATGGCTACACCTTC. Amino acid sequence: CASKEVAAGGNYGYTF.

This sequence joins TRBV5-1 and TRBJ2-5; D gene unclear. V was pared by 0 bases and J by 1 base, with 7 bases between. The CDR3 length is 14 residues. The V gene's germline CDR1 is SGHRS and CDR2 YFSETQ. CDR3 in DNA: TGCGCCAGCAGCTTGGCGGAGACCCAAGAGACCCAGTACTTC. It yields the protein CASSLAETQETQYF.

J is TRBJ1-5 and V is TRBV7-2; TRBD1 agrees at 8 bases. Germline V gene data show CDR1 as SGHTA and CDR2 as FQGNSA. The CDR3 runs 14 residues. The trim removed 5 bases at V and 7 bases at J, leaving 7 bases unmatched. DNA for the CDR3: TGTGCCAGCAGCATAGGACAGGGTCGGCAGCCCCAGCATTTT. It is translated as CASSIGQGRQPQHF.

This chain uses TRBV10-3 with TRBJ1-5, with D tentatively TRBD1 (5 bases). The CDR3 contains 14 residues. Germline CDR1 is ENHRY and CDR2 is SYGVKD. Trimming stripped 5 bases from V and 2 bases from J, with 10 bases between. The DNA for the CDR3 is TGTGCCATCAGTCGGGACGGGGGCAATCAGCCCCAGCATTTT. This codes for CAISRDGGNQPQHF.

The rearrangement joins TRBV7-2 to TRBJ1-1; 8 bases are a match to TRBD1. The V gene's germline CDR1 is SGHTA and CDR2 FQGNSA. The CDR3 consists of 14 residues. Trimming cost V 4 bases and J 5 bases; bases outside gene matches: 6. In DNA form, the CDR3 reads TGTGCCAGCAGCTCAACAGGGGGTCGGACTGAAGCTTTCTTT. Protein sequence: CASSSTGGRTEAFF.

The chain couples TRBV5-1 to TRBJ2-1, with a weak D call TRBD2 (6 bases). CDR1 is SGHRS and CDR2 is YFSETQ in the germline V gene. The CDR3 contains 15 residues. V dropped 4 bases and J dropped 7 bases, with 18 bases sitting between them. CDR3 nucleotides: TGCGCCAGCAGCGCCACGGGGGAGCCATTTAATGAGCAGTTCTTC. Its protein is CASSATGEPFNEQFF.

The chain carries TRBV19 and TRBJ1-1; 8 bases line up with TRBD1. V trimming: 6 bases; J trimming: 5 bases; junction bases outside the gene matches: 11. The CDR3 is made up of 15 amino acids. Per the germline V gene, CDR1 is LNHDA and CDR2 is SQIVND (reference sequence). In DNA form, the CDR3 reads TGTGCCAGTAGCTCCCTCAGGGGGCGCCGGACTGAAGCTTTCTTT. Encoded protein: CASSSLRGRRTEAFF. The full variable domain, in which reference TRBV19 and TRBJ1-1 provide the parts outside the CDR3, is DGGITQSPKYLFRKEGQNVTLSCEQNLNHDAMYWYRQDPGQGLRLIYYSQIVNDFQKGDIAEGYSVSREKKESFPLTVTSAQKNPTAFYLCASSSLRGRRTEAFFGQGTRLTVV.

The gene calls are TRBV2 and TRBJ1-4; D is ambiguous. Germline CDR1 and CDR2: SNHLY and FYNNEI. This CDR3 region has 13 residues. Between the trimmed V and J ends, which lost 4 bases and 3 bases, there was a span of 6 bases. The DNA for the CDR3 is TGTGCCAGCAGTGGTTTTCCTAATGAAAAACTGTTTTTT. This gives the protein CASSGFPNEKLFF.

Here the CDR3 DNA reads TGTGCCAGCAGTCACCCGGTGAACACTGAAGCTTTCTTT. It is translated as CASSHPVNTEAFF. The chain is built from TRBV6-5 and TRBJ1-1, with unresolved D. The germline CDR1 and CDR2 sequences are MNHEY and SVGAGI. The CDR3 sequence is 13 residues long. With 5 bases removed from V and 0 bases from J, the gap between germline ends came to 7 bases.